This T cell receptor (beta chain) comes out of a study of T cell changes during pregnancy in multiple sclerosis. Libraries were prepared by immunoSEQ multiplex PCR; TCRdb keeps only in-frame clonotypes and omits some of them. The sample records around 61,000 clones, about 86% being singletons. Germline V gene sequence: CDR1 SQVTM, CDR2 ANQGSEA. V was clipped by 6 bases and J by 8 bases, with 13 bases between them. The CDR3 has 11 amino acids. The specimen was peripheral blood from another person, used as feeder cells. This receptor was obtained from a human donor whose cells served as feeder cells for cultures in a pregnancy study. This chain uses TRBV29-1 with TRBJ1-1, with unresolved D. CDR3 region: CSVVFSREAFF. CDR3 DNA sequence: TGCAGCGTCGTTTTTTCCCGGGAAGCTTTCTTT.